This note documents a single T cell receptor (beta chain) sequence. This clone was seen only a few times. Its specific antigen is unknown. One base away there is no much larger clone; base qualities are not given. The immunoSEQ Assay, a bias-controlled multiplex PCR, was used to amplify TCRbeta CDR3 regions from genomic DNA. In the paper's pipeline: The number of nucleated cells in each sample was estimated by amplification of reference gene primers within the assay. Sequence reads were collapsed and filtered to measure the absolute abundance of every unique TCRbeta CDR3 rearrangement. For each sample, productive Simpson clonality was calculated as the square root of Simpson's diversity index over productive rearrangements. This is the immuneACCESS table as TCRdb keeps it, with only in-frame sequences that have V and J called. A part of the clones is gone; compared with another copy, unresolved V genes explain less than half, and the rest is unexplained. The D gene and trimming were derived from the DNA, and the V and J assignments and clone size from that table. Within this sample are approximately 250,000 clones, with 84% of them counted one time only. The top ten hold around 7.8% of the sample.

Collaborating institutions collected whole blood in K2EDTA tubes following their own protocols. For TCRbeta analysis, collaborators shipped samples in one of three forms: frozen whole blood, isolated PBMCs, or DNA extracted from either of those sample types. This record belongs to a study of blood T cell repertoires in COVID-19 (dated by TCRdb to 2018 to 2021). Broadly, across the study: The collaborator samples originated in the United States, Italy and Spain and spanned the acute and convalescent phases of COVID-19. The material from the prospective study consisted of cDNA or gDNA derived from T cells, B-cell-depleted T cells, or PBMCs. The dataset comprised deeply sampled blood TCRbeta repertoires from subjects exposed to, actively infected with, or recovered from COVID-19. The repertoires were released in a freely available public database meant as a resource for research on the immune response to SARS-CoV-2. Samples were obtained from the ongoing ImmuneRACE study (first 160 participants) and from about 1,300 subjects provided by 6 global collaborators. Sample metadata almost always included a de-identified subject ID, COVID-19 status, age in years and sex. Where available, HLA class I and class II types were obtained from metadata supplied by the sample provider rather than from assay-based typing.

From the cysteine through the phenylalanine, the CDR3 covers 14 amino acids. Of all the DNA, just the CDR3 is kept, 42 bases in frame from base 1. The germline V gene (reference sequence) gives CDR1 as SEHNR and CDR2 as FQNEAQ. V loses 5 bases of germline sequence and J loses 0 bases, and the interval between the two ends is 10 bases. Beyond this particular receptor, the publication reports: How much clinical and demographic metadata was included differed by source and by participant, and the metadata was provided uncurated.

The rearrangement combines TRBV7-9 with TRBJ1-1, with TRBD1 as a weak D call on 5 bases. Sequencing was performed on peripheral blood. The receptor was derived from a human donor in a cohort sampled during active COVID-19. This receptor has the CDR3 CASSPGVLNTEAFF. The DNA sequence is TGTGCCAGCAGCCCGGGGGTCCTGAACACTGAAGCTTTCTTT.